This T cell receptor (beta chain) was recovered during a study of T cell responses to AZD1222 COVID-19 vaccine. Overall study results and limits: Vaccine-associated CD4 TCRs ranged over spike, dominating at 160-218 and 743-854. Only a handful of individuals given AZD1222 were seropositive at baseline. Every sample of the repertoires postdated the peak T cell response.

Profiling relied on immunoSEQ multiplex PCR, and the TCRdb table lists in-frame clones only, not all of them. The data hold some 150,000 clones, with approximately 87% observed a single time. Notes on this clone: What it binds is not known.

The TCR originated in an adult who received the AZD1222 COVID-19 vaccine. The starting material was peripheral blood, obtained 28 days after the second AZD1222 dose.

CDR3 sequence (DNA): TGTGCTAGTGGTTTGGACAACAGTGGGGGGGGCAATCAGCCCCAGCATTTT. Amino acid sequence: CASGLDNSGGGNQPQHF. The chain uses TRBV12-5 and TRBJ1-5; D possibly corresponds to TRBD1 (5 bases). The CDR3 covers 17 residues. Per germline, CDR1 LGHNT and CDR2 FRNRAP. The V end was cut by 1 base, the J end by 2 bases, with 15 bases between.